This TCR beta chain comes out of a study of OX40 agonist ivuxolimab in advanced cancers. Germline assignment: CDR1 SQVTM and CDR2 ANQGSEA. V lost 0 bases and J 0 bases, leaving 12 bases between the germline ends. The CDR3 consists of 16 residues. TCRdb's table, derived via immunoSEQ multiplex PCR, lists solely in-frame clones and lacks some. Of some 62,000 clones in the sample, 91% were seen once. The specimen was CD4+ or CD8+ T cells sorted from blood, collected in a trial of the OX40 agonist ivuxolimab. The rearrangement uses TRBV29-1 and TRBJ1-3; no definite D call. This clonotype was sampled from an adult with an advanced solid tumor such as melanoma, head and neck, liver or kidney cancer. This chain's CDR3 is CSVEDLEANSGNTIYF. DNA of the CDR3: TGCAGCGTTGAAGATCTAGAGGCAAACTCTGGAAACACCATATATTTT.